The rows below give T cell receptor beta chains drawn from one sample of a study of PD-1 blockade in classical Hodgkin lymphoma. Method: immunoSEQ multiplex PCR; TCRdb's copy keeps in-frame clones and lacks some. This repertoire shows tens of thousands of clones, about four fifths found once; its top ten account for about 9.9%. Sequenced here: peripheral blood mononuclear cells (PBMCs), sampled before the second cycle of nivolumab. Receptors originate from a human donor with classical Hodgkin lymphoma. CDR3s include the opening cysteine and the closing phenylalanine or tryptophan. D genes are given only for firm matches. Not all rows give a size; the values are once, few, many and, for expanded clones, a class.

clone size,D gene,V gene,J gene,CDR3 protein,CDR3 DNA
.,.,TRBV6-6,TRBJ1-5,CASSYSNRASNQPQHF,TGTGCCAGCAGTTACTCTAACAGGGCTAGCAATCAGCCCCAGCATTTT
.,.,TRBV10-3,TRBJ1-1,CAISGILAGNTEAFF,TGTGCCATCAGTGGGATTCTCGCGGGGAACACTGAAGCTTTCTTT
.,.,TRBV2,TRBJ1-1,CARKQGSEAFF,TGTGCCAGGAAACAGGGTTCTGAAGCTTTCTTT
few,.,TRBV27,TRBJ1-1,CASQKTSGTEAFF,TGTGCCAGCCAGAAGACGAGTGGTACTGAAGCTTTCTTT
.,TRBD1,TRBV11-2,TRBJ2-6,CASSGQGQGDGANVLTF,TGTGCCAGCAGCGGCCAGGGACAGGGTGACGGGGCCAACGTCCTGACTTTC
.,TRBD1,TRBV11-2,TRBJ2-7,CASKGQGGYEQYF,TGTGCCAGCAAGGGACAGGGTGGCTACGAGCAGTACTTC
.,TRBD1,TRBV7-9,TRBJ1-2,CASSFTSGTGGYGYTF,TGTGCCAGCAGCTTTACCTCCGGGACAGGGGGCTATGGCTACACCTTC
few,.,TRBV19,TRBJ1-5,CASSRGHRNNQPQHF,TGTGCCAGTAGTAGGGGACACCGGAACAATCAGCCCCAGCATTTT
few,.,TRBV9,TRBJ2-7,CASSQVGGAYEQYF,TGTGCCAGCAGCCAAGTAGGGGGGGCCTACGAGCAGTACTTC
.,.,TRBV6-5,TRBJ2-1,CATLRQSSYNEQFF,TGTGCCACCCTTAGACAGAGCTCCTACAATGAGCAGTTCTTC
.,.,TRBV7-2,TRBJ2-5,CASSQFGGWGETQYF,TGTGCCAGCAGCCAGTTCGGGGGATGGGGAGAGACCCAGTACTTC
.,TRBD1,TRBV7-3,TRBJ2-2,CASSFIGQGTGELFF,TGTGCCAGCAGCTTTATCGGACAGGGCACCGGGGAGCTGTTTTTT
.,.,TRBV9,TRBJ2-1,CASSVRDQDYNEQFF,TGTGCCAGCAGCGTGAGGGACCAAGACTACAATGAGCAGTTCTTC
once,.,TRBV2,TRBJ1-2,CASTLSGIKNYGYTF,TGTGCCAGCACTCTATCCGGGATAAAAAACTATGGCTACACCTTC
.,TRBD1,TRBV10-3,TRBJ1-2,CAISEPDRGGYTF,TGTGCCATCAGTGAACCCGACAGGGGAGGCTACACCTTC
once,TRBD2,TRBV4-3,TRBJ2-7,CASSQDSGSYSYEQYF,TGCGCCAGCAGCCAAGACAGCGGGAGCTACTCCTACGAGCAGTACTTC
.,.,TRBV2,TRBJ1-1,CASLGGTNTEAFF,TGTGCCAGCCTGGGGGGGACGAACACTGAAGCTTTCTTT
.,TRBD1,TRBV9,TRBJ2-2,CASSVGGQGSGELFF,TGTGCCAGCAGCGTAGGGGGACAGGGATCCGGGGAGCTGTTTTTT
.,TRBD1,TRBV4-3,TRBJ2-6,CASSQRQGPLVGANVLTF,TGCGCCAGCAGCCAACGACAGGGTCCTTTGGTTGGGGCCAACGTCCTGACTTTC
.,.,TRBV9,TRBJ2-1,CASSVAQGDGHEQFF,TGTGCCAGCAGCGTAGCACAGGGAGATGGGCATGAGCAGTTCTTC
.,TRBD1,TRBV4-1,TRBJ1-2,CASSQDQGQGLSYGYTF,TGCGCCAGCAGCCAAGATCAGGGACAGGGGTTGAGCTATGGCTACACCTTC
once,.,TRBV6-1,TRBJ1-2,CASSEGVGWGGYTF,TGTGCCAGCAGTGAAGGGGTAGGGTGGGGTGGCTACACCTTC
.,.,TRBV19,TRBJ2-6,CASSSPSRAGANVLTF,TGTGCCAGTAGTTCCCCTTCCCGGGCCGGGGCCAACGTCCTGACTTTC
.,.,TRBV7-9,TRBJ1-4,CASSFLRAGEKLFF,TGTGCCAGCAGCTTTTTAAGGGCAGGGGAAAAACTGTTTTTT
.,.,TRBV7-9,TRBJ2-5,CASSSPRQLETQYF,TGTGCCAGCAGCTCGCCTCGACAGCTAGAGACCCAGTACTTC
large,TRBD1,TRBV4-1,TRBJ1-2,CASSQTGGGYGYTF,TGCGCCAGCAGCCAAACAGGGGGGGGTTATGGCTACACCTTC
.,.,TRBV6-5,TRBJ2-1,CASSRGRNNEQFF,TGTGCCAGCAGTCGGGGCAGGAACAATGAGCAGTTCTTC
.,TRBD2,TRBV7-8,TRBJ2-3,CASSLEVAGETDTQYF,TGTGCCAGCAGCTTAGAAGTCGCGGGGGAAACAGATACGCAGTATTTT
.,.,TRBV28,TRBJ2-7,CASSFGHSRTYEQYF,TGTGCCAGCAGTTTCGGGCACTCCAGAACCTACGAGCAGTACTTC
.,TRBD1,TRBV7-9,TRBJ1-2,CASSSRGQDYGYTF,TGTGCCAGCAGCTCCAGGGGGCAGGACTATGGCTACACCTTC
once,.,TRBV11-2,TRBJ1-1,CASSPGGDTGYTEAFF,TGTGCCAGCAGCCCAGGAGGGGACACTGGGTACACTGAAGCTTTCTTT
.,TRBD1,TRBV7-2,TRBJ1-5,CASSFGQGAFQPQHF,TGTGCCAGCAGCTTTGGACAGGGGGCTTTTCAGCCCCAGCATTTT
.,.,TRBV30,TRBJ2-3,CAWSVGAASTDTQYF,TGTGCCTGGAGTGTAGGGGCAGCTAGCACAGATACGCAGTATTTT
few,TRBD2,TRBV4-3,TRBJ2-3,CASSPDLPTPGLAGDFTDTQYF,TGCGCCAGCAGCCCAGACCTCCCTACCCCGGGACTAGCGGGGGATTTCACAGATACGCAGTATTTT
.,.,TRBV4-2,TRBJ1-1,CASSQGQNTEAFF,TGTGCCAGCAGCCAAGGACAGAACACTGAAGCTTTCTTT
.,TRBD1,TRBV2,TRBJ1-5,CASSEARGGQPQHF,TGTGCCAGCAGTGAAGCCAGGGGGGGGCAGCCCCAGCATTTT
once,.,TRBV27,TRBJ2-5,CASSFSGVRRTQYF,TGTGCCAGCAGTTTTTCTGGAGTCCGGAGGACCCAGTACTTC
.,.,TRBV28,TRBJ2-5,CASSLLGFQETQYF,TGTGCCAGCAGTTTACTCGGATTCCAAGAGACCCAGTACTTC
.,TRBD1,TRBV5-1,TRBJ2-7,CASSLIRDRGRYEQYF,TGCGCCAGCAGCCTAATCAGGGACAGGGGGAGGTACGAGCAGTACTTC
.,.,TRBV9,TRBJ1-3,CASSSPDTGNTIYF,TGTGCCAGCAGCTCCCCCGACACTGGAAACACCATATATTTT
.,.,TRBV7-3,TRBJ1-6,CASSPEAYNSPLHF,TGTGCCAGCAGCCCAGAGGCCTATAATTCACCCCTCCACTTT
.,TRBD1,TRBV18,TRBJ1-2,CASSFDRDRGHGYTF,TGTGCCAGCTCATTCGACCGGGACAGGGGTCATGGCTACACCTTC
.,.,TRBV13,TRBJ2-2,CASSLGGLSTGELFF,TGTGCCAGCAGCTTAGGGGGACTTAGCACCGGGGAGCTGTTTTTT
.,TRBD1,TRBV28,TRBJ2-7,CASSNYDRVGSYEQYF,TGTGCCAGCAGCAACTACGACAGGGTGGGCTCCTACGAGCAGTACTTC
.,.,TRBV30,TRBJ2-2,CACGGNNTGELFF,TGTGCCTGTGGAGGAAACAACACCGGGGAGCTGTTTTTT
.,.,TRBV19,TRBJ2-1,CASSRDRYNEQFF,TGTGCCAGTAGTAGGGACCGGTACAATGAGCAGTTCTTC
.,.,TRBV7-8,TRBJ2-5,CASSLPRLAGTQYF,TGTGCCAGCAGCTTACCTCGGCTAGCAGGGACCCAGTACTTC
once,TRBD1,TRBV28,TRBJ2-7,CASTDTGTGSYEQYF,TGTGCCAGCACCGACACCGGGACAGGGTCCTACGAGCAGTACTTC
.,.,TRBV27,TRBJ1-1,CASSPGTARNTEAFF,TGTGCCAGCAGTCCAGGGACCGCAAGAAACACTGAAGCTTTCTTT
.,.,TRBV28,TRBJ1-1,CASSLVLTEAFF,TGTGCCAGCAGTTTGGTCCTGACTGAAGCTTTCTTT
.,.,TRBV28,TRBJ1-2,CASSLLSSVRGGGGYTF,TGTGCCAGCAGTTTACTCTCTTCTGTGCGTGGTGGGGGTGGCTACACCTTC
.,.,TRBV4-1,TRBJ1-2,CASSQSAGYNYGYTF,TGCGCCAGCAGCCAATCCGCTGGCTATAACTATGGCTACACCTTC
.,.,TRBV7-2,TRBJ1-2,CASSLGPPPRSDNYGYTF,TGTGCCAGCAGCTTAGGACCCCCCCCACGGAGTGACAACTATGGCTACACCTTC
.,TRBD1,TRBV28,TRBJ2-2,CASSLRQGAPGELFF,TGTGCCAGCAGTTTAAGGCAGGGGGCTCCCGGGGAGCTGTTTTTT